These 6 T cell receptor beta chains originate from one sample sequenced in a study of shared clonotypes between healthy human individuals (dated by TCRdb to 2018 to 2020). The receptor library was made with the immunoSEQ multiplex PCR assay. TCRdb limited this immuneACCESS table to in-frame rearrangements with V and J called. A share of clones is missing; checked studies link under half to unresolved V genes, and the rest is unexplained. The sample table contains roughly 2,000,000 clones; only one count was recorded for about 94% of them. The top ten constitute around 1% of the sample. CD8 naive samples were obtained by positive selection for CCR7 among CD45RO-negative cells, yielding a CD45RA+CCR7+ population from which TemRA cells were excluded. The sample was naive CD8+ T cells sorted from blood. What this sample's cell subset or site label stands for: CD45RA+CCR7+. The receptors here all came from a young man in good health.

This clone has a single count. This chain uses TRBV9 with TRBJ2-1; 8 bases are a match to TRBD1. Germline assignment: CDR1 SGDLS and CDR2 YYNGEE. With 3 bases clipped from V and 8 bases from J, the junction kept 7 bases outside the gene matches. The CDR3 is 14 residues long. CDR3: CASSATGGLDEQFF. CDR3 bases: TGTGCCAGCAGCGCAACAGGGGGGCTGGATGAGCAGTTCTTC.

The chain carries TRBV18 and TRBJ1-1, with D possibly matching TRBD1 (5 bases). CDR3 length: 15 residues. CDR1 and CDR2 (germline): KGHSH, LQKENI. Trimming removed 0 bases at V and 3 bases at J, with 11 bases between. The CDR3: CASSPPGEWDTEAFF. The CDR3 DNA sequence: TGTGCCAGCTCACCACCGGGGGAATGGGACACTGAAGCTTTCTTT. Full variable domain (rest looked up from reference TRBV18 and TRBJ1-1): NAGVMQNPRHLVRRRGQEARLRCSPMKGHSHVYWYRQLPEEGLKFMVYLQKENIIDESGMPKERFSAEFPKEGPSILRIQQVVRGDSAAYFCASSPPGEWDTEAFFGQGTRLTVV.

The genes are TRBV9 and TRBJ2-3; D is possibly TRBD2 (6 bases). CDR1 and CDR2 from the germline V gene are SGDLS and YYNGEE. This CDR3 contains 14 residues. V was cut by 0 bases and J by 6 bases, with 11 bases left in between. This CDR3 is CASSVDGSVDTQYF. The DNA for the CDR3 is TGTGCCAGCAGCGTAGACGGGAGCGTGGATACGCAGTATTTT. Drawing the rest from reference TRBV9 and TRBJ2-3, the complete variable domain is DSGVTQTPKHLITATGQRVTLRCSPRSGDLSVYWYQQSLDQGLQFLIQYYNGEERAKGNILERFSAQQFPDLHSELNLSSLELGDSALYFCASSVDGSVDTQYFGPGTRLTVL.

This rearrangement joins TRBV11-2 to TRBJ2-7; a weak D match, TRBD1 (6 bases). CDR1 and CDR2 from the germline V gene are SGHAT and FQNNGV. The CDR3 has 16 residues. V lost 0 bases to trimming and J lost 4 bases, with 16 bases between them. The CDR3 is CASSLDHEGESYEQYF. CDR3 DNA: TGTGCCAGCAGCTTAGATCATGAGGGGGAGAGTTACGAGCAGTACTTC.

This sequence joins TRBV2 and TRBJ2-7, with 8 bases matching TRBD1. This CDR3 comprises 15 residues. J was trimmed by 1 base and V by 2 bases; bases with no gene match: 4. Germline assignment: CDR1 SNHLY and CDR2 FYNNEI. In nucleotides, the CDR3 is TGTGCCAGCAGTGAAACCGGACAGGGTTCCTACGAGCAGTACTTC. Protein product: CASSETGQGSYEQYF.

V and J are TRBV13 and TRBJ1-2; 8 bases match TRBD1. This CDR3 comprises 17 residues. V shed 5 bases, J shed 2 bases, and the junction held 13 bases outside the gene matches. The germline V gene encodes CDR1 PRHDT and CDR2 FYEKMQ (reference sequence). The DNA of the CDR3 is TGTGCCAGCAGCACGGGACAGGATGGCCCAGGCAACTATGGCTACACCTTC. It codes for CASSTGQDGPGNYGYTF.